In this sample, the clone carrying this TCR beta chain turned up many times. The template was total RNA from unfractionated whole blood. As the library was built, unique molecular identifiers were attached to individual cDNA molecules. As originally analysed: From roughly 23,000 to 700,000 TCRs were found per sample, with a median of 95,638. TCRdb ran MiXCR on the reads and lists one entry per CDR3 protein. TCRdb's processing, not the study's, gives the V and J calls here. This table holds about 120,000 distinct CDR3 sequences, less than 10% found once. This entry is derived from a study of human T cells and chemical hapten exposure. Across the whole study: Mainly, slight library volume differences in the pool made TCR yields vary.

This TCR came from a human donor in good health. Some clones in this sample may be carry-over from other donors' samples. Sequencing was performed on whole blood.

Written as DNA, the CDR3 is TGTGCCATCAGCGACCCACCAGGGGGCGAAGAGACCCAGTACTTC. As protein: CAISDPPGGEETQYF. V usage is TRBV10-3 and J usage is TRBJ2-5; the match to TRBD1 covers 8 bases. This CDR3 is 15 amino acids long. Germline trimming cut 6 bases from V and 3 bases from J; bases unmatched to any gene: 9. Germline loops: CDR1 ENHRY, CDR2 SYGVKD.